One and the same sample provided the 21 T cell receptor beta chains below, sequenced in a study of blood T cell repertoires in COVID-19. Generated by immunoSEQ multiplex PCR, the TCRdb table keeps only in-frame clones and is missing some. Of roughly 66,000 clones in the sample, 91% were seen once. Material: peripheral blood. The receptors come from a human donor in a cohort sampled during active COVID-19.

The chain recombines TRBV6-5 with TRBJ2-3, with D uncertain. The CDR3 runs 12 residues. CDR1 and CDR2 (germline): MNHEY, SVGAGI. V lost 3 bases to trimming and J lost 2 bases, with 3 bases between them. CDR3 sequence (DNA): TGTGCCAGCAGTTATAACACAGATACGCAGTATTTT. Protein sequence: CASSYNTDTQYF.

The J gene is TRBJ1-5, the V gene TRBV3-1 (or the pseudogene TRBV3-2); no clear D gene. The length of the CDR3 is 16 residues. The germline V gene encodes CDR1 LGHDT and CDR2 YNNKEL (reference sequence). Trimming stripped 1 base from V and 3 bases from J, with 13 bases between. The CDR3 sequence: CASSQGNRGHNQPQHF. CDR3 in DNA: TGTGCCAGCAGCCAAGGGAACAGAGGGCACAATCAGCCCCAGCATTTT.

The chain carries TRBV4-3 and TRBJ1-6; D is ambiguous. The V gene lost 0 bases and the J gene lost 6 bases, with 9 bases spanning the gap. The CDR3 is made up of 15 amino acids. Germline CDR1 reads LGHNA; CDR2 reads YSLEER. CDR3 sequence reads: CASSQDHRSNSPLHF. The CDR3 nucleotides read TGCGCCAGCAGCCAAGATCACAGATCTAATTCACCCCTCCACTTT.

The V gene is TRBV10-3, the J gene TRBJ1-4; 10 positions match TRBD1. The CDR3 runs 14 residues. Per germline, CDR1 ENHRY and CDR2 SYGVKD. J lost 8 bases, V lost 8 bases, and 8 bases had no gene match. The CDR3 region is CAICPGQGSEKLFF. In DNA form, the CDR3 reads TGTGCCATCTGTCCGGGACAGGGGAGCGAAAAACTGTTTTTT.

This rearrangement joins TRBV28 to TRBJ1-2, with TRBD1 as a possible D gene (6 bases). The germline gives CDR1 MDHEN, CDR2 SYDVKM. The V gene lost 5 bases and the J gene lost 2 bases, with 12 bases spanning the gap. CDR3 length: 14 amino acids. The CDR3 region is CASSPDRLNYGYTF. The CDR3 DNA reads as TGTGCCAGCAGTCCTGACAGGCTCAACTATGGCTACACCTTC.

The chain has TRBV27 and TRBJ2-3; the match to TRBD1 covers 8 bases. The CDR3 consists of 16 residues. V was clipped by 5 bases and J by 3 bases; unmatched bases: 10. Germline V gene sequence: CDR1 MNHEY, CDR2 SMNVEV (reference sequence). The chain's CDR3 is CASSLTTGEGTDTQYF. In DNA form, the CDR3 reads TGTGCCAGCAGTCTGACGACAGGGGAAGGGACAGATACGCAGTATTTT.

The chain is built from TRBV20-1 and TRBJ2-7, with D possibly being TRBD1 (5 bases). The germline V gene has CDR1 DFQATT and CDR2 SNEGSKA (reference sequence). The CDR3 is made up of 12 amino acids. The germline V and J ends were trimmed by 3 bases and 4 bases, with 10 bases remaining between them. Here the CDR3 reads CSASGHRYEQYF. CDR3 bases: TGCAGTGCTAGTGGACACCGATACGAGCAGTACTTC.

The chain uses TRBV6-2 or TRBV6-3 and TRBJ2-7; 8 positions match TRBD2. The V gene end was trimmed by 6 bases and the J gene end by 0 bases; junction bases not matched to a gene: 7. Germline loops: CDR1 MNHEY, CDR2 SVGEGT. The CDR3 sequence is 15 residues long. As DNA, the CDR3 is TGTGCCAGCAGCCTTAGCGGGGCTCCCTCCTACGAGCAGTACTTC. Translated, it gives CASSLSGAPSYEQYF.

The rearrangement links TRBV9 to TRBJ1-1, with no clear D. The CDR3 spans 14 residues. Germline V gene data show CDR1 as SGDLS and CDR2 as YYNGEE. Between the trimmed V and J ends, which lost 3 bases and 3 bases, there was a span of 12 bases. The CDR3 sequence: CASSASGGDTEAFF. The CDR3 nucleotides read TGTGCCAGCAGCGCGTCCGGAGGAGACACTGAAGCTTTCTTT.

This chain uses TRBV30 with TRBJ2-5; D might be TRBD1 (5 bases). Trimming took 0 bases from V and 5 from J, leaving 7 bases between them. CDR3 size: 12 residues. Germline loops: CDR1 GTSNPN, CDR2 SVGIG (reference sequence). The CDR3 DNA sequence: TGTGCCTGGAGTGTAGCAGGGGAGACCCAGTACTTC. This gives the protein CAWSVAGETQYF.

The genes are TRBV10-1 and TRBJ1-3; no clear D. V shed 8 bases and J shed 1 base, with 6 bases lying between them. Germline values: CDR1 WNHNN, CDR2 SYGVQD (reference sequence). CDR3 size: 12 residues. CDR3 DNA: TGCGCCAGCGGAGGGTCTGGAAACACCATATATTTT. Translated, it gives CASGGSGNTIYF.

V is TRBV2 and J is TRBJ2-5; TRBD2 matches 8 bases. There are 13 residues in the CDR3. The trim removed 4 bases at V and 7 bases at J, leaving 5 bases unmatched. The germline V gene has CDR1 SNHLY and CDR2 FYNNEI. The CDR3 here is CASSGSAGVTQYF. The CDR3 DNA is TGTGCCAGCAGTGGATCAGCGGGGGTGACCCAGTACTTC.

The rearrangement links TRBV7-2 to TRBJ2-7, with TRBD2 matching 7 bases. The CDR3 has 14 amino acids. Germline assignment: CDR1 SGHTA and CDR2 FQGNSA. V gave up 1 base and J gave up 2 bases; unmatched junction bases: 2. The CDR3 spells CASSLGLAAYEQYF. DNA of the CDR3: TGTGCCAGCAGCTTAGGACTAGCAGCCTACGAGCAGTACTTC.

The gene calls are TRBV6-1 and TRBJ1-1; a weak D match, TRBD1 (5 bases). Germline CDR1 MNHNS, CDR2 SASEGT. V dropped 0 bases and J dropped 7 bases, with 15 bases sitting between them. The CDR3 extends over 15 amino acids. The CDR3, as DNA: TGTGCCAGCAGTGAAGCTCGGCAGGAGGGGATTGAAGCTTTCTTT. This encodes CASSEARQEGIEAFF.

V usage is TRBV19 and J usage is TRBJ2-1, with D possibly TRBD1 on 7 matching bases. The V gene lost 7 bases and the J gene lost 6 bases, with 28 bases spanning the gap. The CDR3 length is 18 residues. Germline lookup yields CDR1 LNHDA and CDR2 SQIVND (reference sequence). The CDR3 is CASTPLRRGRHYLNEQFF. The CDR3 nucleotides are TGTGCCAGTACCCCCCTACGGAGGGGGCGACACTATCTCAATGAGCAGTTCTTC.

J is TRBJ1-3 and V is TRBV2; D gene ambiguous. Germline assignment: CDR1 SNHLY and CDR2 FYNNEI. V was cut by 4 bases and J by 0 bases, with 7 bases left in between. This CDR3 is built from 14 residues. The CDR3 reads CASSASLSGNTIYF. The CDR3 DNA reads TGTGCCAGCAGTGCTTCACTCTCTGGAAACACCATATATTTT.

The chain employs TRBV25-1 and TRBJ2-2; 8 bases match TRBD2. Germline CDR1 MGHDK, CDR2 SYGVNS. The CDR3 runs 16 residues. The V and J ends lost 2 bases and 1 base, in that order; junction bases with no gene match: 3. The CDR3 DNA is TGTGCCAGCAGTGAACGGGGGGGCCTGAACACCGGGGAGCTGTTTTTT. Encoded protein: CASSERGGLNTGELFF.

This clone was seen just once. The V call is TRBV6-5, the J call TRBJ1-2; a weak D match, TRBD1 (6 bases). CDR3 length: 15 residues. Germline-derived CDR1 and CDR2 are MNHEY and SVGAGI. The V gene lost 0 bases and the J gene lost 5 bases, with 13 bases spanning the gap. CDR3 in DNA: TGTGCCAGCAGTTACTCTGGGGGCGCAGGGTATGGCTACACCTTC. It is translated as CASSYSGGAGYGYTF.

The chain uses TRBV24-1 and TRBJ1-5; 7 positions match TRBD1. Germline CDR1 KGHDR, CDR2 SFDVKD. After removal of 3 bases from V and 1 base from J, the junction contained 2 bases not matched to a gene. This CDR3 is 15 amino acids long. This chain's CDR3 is CATSDSRGSNQPQHF. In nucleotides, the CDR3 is TGTGCCACCAGTGATAGCAGGGGGAGCAATCAGCCCCAGCATTTT.

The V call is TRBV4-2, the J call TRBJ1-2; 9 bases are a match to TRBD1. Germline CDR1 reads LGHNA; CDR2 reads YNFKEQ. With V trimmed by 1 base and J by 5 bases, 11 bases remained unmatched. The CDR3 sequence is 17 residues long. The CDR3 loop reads CASSQGTGVGVKYGYTF. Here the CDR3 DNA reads TGTGCCAGCAGCCAAGGGACAGGGGTAGGAGTTAAGTATGGCTACACCTTC.

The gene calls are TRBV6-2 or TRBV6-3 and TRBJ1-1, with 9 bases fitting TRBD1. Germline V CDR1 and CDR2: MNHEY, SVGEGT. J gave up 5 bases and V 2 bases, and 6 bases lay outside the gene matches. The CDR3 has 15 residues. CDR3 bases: TGTGCCAGCAGTTACGCACAGGGGGCAGGAACTGAAGCTTTCTTT. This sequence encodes CASSYAQGAGTEAFF.